These 10 T cell receptor beta chains came from one sample sequenced in a study of human T cells and chemical hapten exposure. Each CDR3 protein is one row after TCRdb ran MiXCR on the RACE reads. Among 250,000 or so distinct CDR3 sequences, approximately 8.6% were seen once, and the ten largest hold 2.3%. The time point here: pre-sensitization, week 0. The treatment here: therapeutic diphenylcyclopropenone sensitization with weekly scalp DPC. The sequences come from whole blood, collected in connection with sensitization to the hapten diphenylcyclopropenone (DPC). The source of these receptors is a woman aged 40 to 50 with alopecia areata. Some clones in this sample may be carry-over from other donors' samples.

This clonotype was observed at least ten times. CDR3 in DNA: TGTGCCAGCAGCCCCGCCGGGAGCACCGGGGAGCTGTTTTTT. Residues: CASSPAGSTGELFF. The gene calls are TRBV6-5 and TRBJ2-2; a weak D match, TRBD2 (6 bases). The CDR3 is 14 residues long. Germline V gene sequence: CDR1 MNHEY, CDR2 SVGAGI. Trimming pared 6 bases from V and 4 bases from J, leaving 12 bases between.

In its sample, this clonotype was seen a few times. V and J are TRBV4-3 and TRBJ2-3; perhaps TRBD1 as D (5 bases). Trimming pared 1 base from V and 2 bases from J, leaving 13 bases between. From germline, CDR1 is LGHNA and CDR2 YSLEER. This CDR3 is 16 amino acids long. CDR3 bases: TGCGCCAGCAGCCAAGCTCGACAGCTTAACACAGATACGCAGTATTTT. Amino acid sequence: CASSQARQLNTDTQYF.

The table lists this clonotype with a few counts. The V call is TRBV7-9, the J call TRBJ2-1, with TRBD1 as a possible D gene (5 bases). CDR3 length equals 14 residues. Trimming took 5 bases from V and 8 from J, leaving 16 bases between them. In germline, CDR1 is SEHNR, CDR2 FQNEAQ (reference sequence). The CDR3 loop is CASSLPTVPDEQFF. CDR3 coding DNA: TGTGCCAGCAGCCTCCCGACAGTACCCGATGAGCAGTTCTTC.

This clonotype was observed a handful of times. The V call is TRBV7-9, the J call TRBJ1-3; the D is unclear. Trimming pared 1 base from V and 0 bases from J, leaving 4 bases between. Germline loops: CDR1 SEHNR, CDR2 FQNEAQ (reference sequence). There are 14 residues in the CDR3. CDR3 sequence reads: CASSLGPSGNTIYF. The CDR3 nucleotides are TGTGCCAGCAGCTTAGGGCCCTCTGGAAACACCATATATTTT.

CDR3 sequence: CASRRGDTQYF. CDR3 in DNA: TGCGCCAGCAGGAGGGGGGATACGCAGTATTTT. The chain uses TRBV5-1 and TRBJ2-3; D perhaps matches TRBD1 (6 bases). Trimming pared 5 bases from V and 6 bases from J, leaving 7 bases between. The CDR3 totals 11 residues. Germline V gives CDR1 SGHRS, CDR2 YFSETQ.

This clonotype occurred many times. This sequence joins TRBV7-2 and TRBJ2-1; TRBD1 is a possible D gene (6 bases). V lost 1 base and J 0 bases, leaving 16 bases between the germline ends. Looked up from germline, CDR1 is SGHTA and CDR2 is FQGNSA. The length of the CDR3 is 18 residues. The CDR3 nucleotides read TGTGCCAGCAGCTTAGATATGGGGACACTAAGCTCCTACAATGAGCAGTTCTTC. Residues: CASSLDMGTLSSYNEQFF.

This clonotype showed up just a few times. The chain employs TRBV27 and TRBJ2-1, with 9 positions matching TRBD1. The CDR3 runs to 16 residues. V shed 6 bases, J shed 2 bases, and the junction held 8 bases outside the gene matches. Germline CDR1 MNHEY, CDR2 SMNVEV (reference sequence). This chain's CDR3 is CASRMLGQGTYNEQFF. CDR3 nucleotides: TGTGCCAGCAGGATGCTTGGACAGGGGACCTACAATGAGCAGTTCTTC.

This clonotype was seen repeatedly, ten times or more. V is TRBV7-9 and J is TRBJ2-3, with TRBD2 identical over 9 bases. The J segment lost 1 base and the V segment lost 4 bases, leaving 6 bases of the junction unmatched. The CDR3 sequence is 16 residues long. The germline gives CDR1 SEHNR, CDR2 FQNEAQ (reference sequence). CDR3 sequence: CASSSREREGTDTQYF. Written as DNA, the CDR3 is TGTGCCAGCAGCTCTAGGGAGCGGGAGGGCACAGATACGCAGTATTTT.

The table lists this clonotype with a few counts. The chain joins TRBV5-1 to TRBJ2-3, with unresolved D. Germline CDR1 and CDR2: SGHRS and YFSETQ. Between the trimmed V and J ends, which lost 5 bases and 4 bases, there was a span of 11 bases. The CDR3 runs 13 residues. CDR3 region: CASSINIADTQYF. The CDR3 bases are TGCGCCAGCAGTATAAACATCGCAGATACGCAGTATTTT.

This clonotype was picked up many times. The rearrangement uses TRBV7-2 and TRBJ2-1, with TRBD2 as a possible D gene (6 bases). Germline V CDR1 and CDR2: SGHTA, FQGNSA. The CDR3 sequence is 16 residues long. V was trimmed by 2 bases and J by 4 bases, leaving 15 bases between them. The CDR3 region has the DNA TGTGCCAGCAGCTTATCTGGGACTTCTCATTACAATGAGCAGTTCTTC. This gives the protein CASSLSGTSHYNEQFF.